This TCR beta chain emerged from a study of post-analysis software for immune sequencing data. Deletions cut 7 bases from V and 8 bases from J, with 24 bases between. The CDR3 consists of 16 residues. Germline loops: CDR1 LNHDA, CDR2 SQIVND (reference sequence). Unique molecular identifiers were carried by the TCR beta cDNA libraries. TCRdb recomputed calls from the PCR reads with MiXCR, one row per CDR3 protein. The sample has 450,000 or so distinct CDR3 sequences, 45% seen once. With regard to this clonotype: No antigen is known for it.

Regarding the study as a whole: In patients, TRBV5-6, TRBV5-1 and TRBV20-1 belonged to several TRBV segments found more frequently than in controls. Controls significantly exceeded multiple sclerosis patients in normalized Chao1 diversity.

The sequencing sample was made of blood. V usage is TRBV19 and J usage is TRBJ2-4; the D gene is possibly TRBD1 (6 bases). The clonotype comes from a girl aged 5-17 years with multiple sclerosis. The CDR3 loop reads CASNSVNRVLFDIQYF. CDR3 DNA sequence: TGTGCCAGTAATTCGGTCAACAGGGTACTGTTTGACATTCAGTACTTC.